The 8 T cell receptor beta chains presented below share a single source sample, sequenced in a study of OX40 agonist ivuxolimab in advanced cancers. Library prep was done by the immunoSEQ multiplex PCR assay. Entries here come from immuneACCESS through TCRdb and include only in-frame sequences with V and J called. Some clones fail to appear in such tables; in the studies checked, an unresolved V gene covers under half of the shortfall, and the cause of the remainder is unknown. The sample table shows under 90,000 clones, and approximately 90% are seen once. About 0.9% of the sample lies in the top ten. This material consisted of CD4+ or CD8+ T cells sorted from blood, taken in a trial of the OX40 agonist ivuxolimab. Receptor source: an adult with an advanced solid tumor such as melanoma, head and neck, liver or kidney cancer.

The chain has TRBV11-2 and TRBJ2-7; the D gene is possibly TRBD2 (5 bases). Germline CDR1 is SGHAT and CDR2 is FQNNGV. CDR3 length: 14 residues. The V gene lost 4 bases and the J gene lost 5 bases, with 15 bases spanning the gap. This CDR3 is CASSSDINGNEQYF. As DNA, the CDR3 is TGTGCCAGCAGCTCCGACATCAACGGGAACGAGCAGTACTTC.

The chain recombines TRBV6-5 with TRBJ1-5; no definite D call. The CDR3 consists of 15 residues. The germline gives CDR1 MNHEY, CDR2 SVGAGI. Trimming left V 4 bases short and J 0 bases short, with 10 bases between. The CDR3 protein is CASSLSTVSNQPQHF. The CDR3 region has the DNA TGTGCCAGCAGTTTATCAACAGTTAGCAATCAGCCCCAGCATTTT.

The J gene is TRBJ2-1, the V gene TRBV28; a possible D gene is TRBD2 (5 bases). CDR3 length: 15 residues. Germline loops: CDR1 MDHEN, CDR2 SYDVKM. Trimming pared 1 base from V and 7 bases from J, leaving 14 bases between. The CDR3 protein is CASSLYKDFQNEQFF. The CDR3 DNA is TGTGCCAGCAGTTTATATAAGGACTTCCAGAATGAGCAGTTCTTC.

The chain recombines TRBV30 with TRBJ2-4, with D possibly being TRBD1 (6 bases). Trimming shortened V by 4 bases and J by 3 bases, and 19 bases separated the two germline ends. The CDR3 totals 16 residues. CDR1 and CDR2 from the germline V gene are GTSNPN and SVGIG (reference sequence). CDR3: CAWTLSTGGSKNIQYF. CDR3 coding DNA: TGTGCCTGGACCCTCTCGACAGGTGGTAGCAAAAACATTCAGTACTTC.

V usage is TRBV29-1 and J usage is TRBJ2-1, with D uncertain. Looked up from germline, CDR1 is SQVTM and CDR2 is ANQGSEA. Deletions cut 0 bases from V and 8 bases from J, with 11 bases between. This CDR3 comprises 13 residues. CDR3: CSVEDPRFYEQFF. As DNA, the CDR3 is TGCAGCGTTGAAGATCCCAGGTTCTATGAGCAGTTCTTC.

The CDR3 loop is CASSRPENNSPLHF. The CDR3 DNA is TGTGCCAGCAGTCGGCCAGAAAATAATTCACCCCTCCACTTT. The chain joins TRBV28 to TRBJ1-6; D not resolved. This CDR3 contains 14 residues. The ends were cut back, 5 bases at V and 5 bases at J, with 10 bases in the middle. CDR1 and CDR2 from the germline V gene are MDHEN and SYDVKM.

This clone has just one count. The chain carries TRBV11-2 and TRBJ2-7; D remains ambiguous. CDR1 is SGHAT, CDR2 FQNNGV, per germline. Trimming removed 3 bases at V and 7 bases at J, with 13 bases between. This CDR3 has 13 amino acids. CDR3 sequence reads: CASSFSDIGEQYF. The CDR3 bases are TGTGCCAGCAGCTTTTCGGATATCGGGGAGCAGTACTTC.

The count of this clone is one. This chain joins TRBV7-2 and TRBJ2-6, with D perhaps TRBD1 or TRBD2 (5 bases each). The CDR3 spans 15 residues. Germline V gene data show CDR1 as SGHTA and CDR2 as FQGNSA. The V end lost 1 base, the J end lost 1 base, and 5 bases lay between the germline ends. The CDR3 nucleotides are TGTGCCAGCAGCTTAGGGGGGTCTGGGGCCAACGTCCTGACTTTC. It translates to CASSLGGSGANVLTF.